One and the same sample provided the 21 T cell receptor beta chains below, sequenced in a study of blood T cell repertoires in COVID-19. Measured with immunoSEQ multiplex PCR; TCRdb has only the in-frame clones, and not every one. The data show fewer than 350,000 clones, 90% seen once. Sequencing was done on a sample of PBMCs or T cells enriched from blood (not recorded which). All receptors come from a woman in her late teens or twenties with acute COVID-19.

The CDR3 reads CASSDGTNYGYTF. In DNA form, the CDR3 reads TGTGCCAGCAGTGACGGGACAAACTATGGCTACACCTTC. The chain links TRBV2 to TRBJ1-2; TRBD1 is a possible D gene (6 bases). Trimming took off 3 bases at V and 2 bases at J, with 7 bases between the two ends. The CDR3 contains 13 residues. Germline V gene lookup returns CDR1 SNHLY and CDR2 FYNNEI.

This rearrangement joins TRBV7-9 to TRBJ2-7; 7 bases align to TRBD1. V lost 5 bases and J lost 5; bases outside the gene matches: 9. CDR1 is SEHNR and CDR2 is FQNEAQ in the germline V gene (reference sequence). This CDR3 is 14 amino acids long. For the CDR3, the DNA is TGTGCCAGCAGCCGTAGGGACAGCTTAGACGAGCAGTACTTC. Encoded protein: CASSRRDSLDEQYF.

The V and J genes are TRBV7-8 and TRBJ2-7, with 9 positions matching TRBD1. Germline V gene sequence: CDR1 SGHVS, CDR2 FQNEAQ. V gave up 5 bases and J gave up 4 bases; unmatched junction bases: 6. The CDR3 extends over 14 amino acids. The CDR3 DNA reads as TGTGCCAGCAGCGCCGGGACAGGGATATACGAGCAGTACTTC. This encodes CASSAGTGIYEQYF.

Only one count was recorded for this clone. The chain carries TRBV12-3 or TRBV12-4 and TRBJ1-1; no firm D call. The CDR3 consists of 13 residues. V was trimmed by 5 bases and J by 1 base, leaving 8 bases between them. CDR3 region: CASSQTSNTEAFF. The CDR3 DNA reads as TGTGCCAGCAGTCAGACTTCGAACACTGAAGCTTTCTTT.

The rearrangement joins TRBV4-1 to TRBJ2-5; D is unresolved. Germline lookup yields CDR1 MGHRA and CDR2 YSYEKL. This CDR3 spans 13 amino acids. V gave up 4 bases and J gave up 5 bases, with 11 bases separating them. Here the CDR3 reads CASSPTVVETQYF. The CDR3 DNA is TGCGCCAGCAGCCCGACTGTTGTGGAGACCCAGTACTTC.

This clone turned up a few times. The chain carries TRBV5-4 and TRBJ2-2; a weak D match, TRBD2 (5 bases). The CDR3 sequence is 12 residues long. The V gene lost 6 bases and the J gene lost 4 bases, with 7 bases spanning the gap. Germline-derived CDR1 and CDR2 are SGHNT and YYREEE (reference sequence). CDR3 protein: CASKSGTGELFF. The DNA of the CDR3 is TGTGCCAGCAAGAGCGGCACCGGGGAGCTGTTTTTT.

This clone has a single count. The gene calls are TRBV24-1 and TRBJ2-5, with 9 bases lining up with TRBD1. This CDR3 comprises 14 residues. The germline gives CDR1 KGHDR, CDR2 SFDVKD. V shed 9 bases, J shed 0 bases, and the junction held 4 bases outside the gene matches. CDR3 bases: TGTGCCACCGGACAGGGGACGTACCAAGAGACCCAGTACTTC. Residues: CATGQGTYQETQYF.

The gene calls are TRBV3-1 (or the pseudogene TRBV3-2) and TRBJ2-3; D gene uncertain. The CDR3 runs 14 residues. Trimming took off 4 bases at V and 2 bases at J, with 10 bases between the two ends. Germline V gene sequence: CDR1 LGHDT, CDR2 YNNKEL (reference sequence). CDR3: CASSPRILTDTQYF. CDR3 nucleotides: TGTGCCAGCAGCCCCAGAATTCTCACAGATACGCAGTATTTT.

The chain combines TRBV27 with TRBJ1-1; possibly TRBD1 for D (5 bases). This CDR3 spans 19 amino acids. Germline loops: CDR1 MNHEY, CDR2 SMNVEV (reference sequence). V was shortened by 2 bases and J by 1 base, with 23 bases between the two germline ends. CDR3 residues: CASSLTAFATKGPNTEAFF. The CDR3 nucleotides are TGTGCCAGCAGTTTAACGGCTTTCGCGACCAAGGGGCCGAACACTGAAGCTTTCTTT.

The rearrangement joins TRBV6-1 to TRBJ2-1; 13 nucleotides align to TRBD2. The germline V gene has CDR1 MNHNS and CDR2 SASEGT. After removal of 2 bases from V and 6 bases from J, the junction contained 13 bases not matched to a gene. The CDR3 spans 19 residues. CDR3 sequence: CASSENMFTSGRVRNEQFF. The DNA of the CDR3 is TGTGCCAGCAGTGAAAATATGTTCACTAGCGGGAGGGTTCGCAATGAGCAGTTCTTC.

The chain has TRBV11-2 and TRBJ1-2, with D unresolved. Germline V CDR1 and CDR2: SGHAT, FQNNGV. This CDR3 has 14 amino acids. With 4 bases removed from V and 0 bases from J, the gap between germline ends came to 9 bases. CDR3 in DNA: TGTGCCAGCAGCTCGGACGGGACTAACTATGGCTACACCTTC. It yields the protein CASSSDGTNYGYTF.

J is TRBJ2-3 and V is TRBV19; 9 bases are shared with TRBD2. This CDR3 region has 17 residues. J was trimmed by 6 bases and V by 4 bases; bases with no gene match: 14. Germline lookup yields CDR1 LNHDA and CDR2 SQIVND (reference sequence). The CDR3 nucleotides read TGTGCCAGTAGTAGGCAGAGGACTAGCGTCGCCTCCGATACGCAGTATTTT. The encoded protein is CASSRQRTSVASDTQYF.

V and J are TRBV27 and TRBJ2-7; TRBD2 matches 13 bases. The CDR3 contains 17 residues. The V gene's germline CDR1 is MNHEY and CDR2 SMNVEV (reference sequence). With 6 bases clipped from V and 0 bases from J, the junction kept 8 bases outside the gene matches. The CDR3 DNA reads as TGTGCCAGCAGGAGGACTAGCGGGAGATTCTCCTCCTACGAGCAGTACTTC. This gives the protein CASRRTSGRFSSYEQYF.

The rearrangement uses TRBV20-1 and TRBJ2-1; 8 nucleotides line up with TRBD2. CDR1 is DFQATT and CDR2 is SNEGSKA in the germline V gene (reference sequence). V was clipped by 3 bases and J by 5 bases; unmatched bases: 12. The CDR3 is made up of 16 amino acids. This CDR3 reads CSASPGGRTIHNEQFF. The CDR3 nucleotides read TGCAGTGCTAGTCCTGGCGGGAGGACTATTCACAATGAGCAGTTCTTC.

The rearrangement joins TRBV28 to TRBJ1-1, with a possible D match to TRBD1 (5 bases). Germline lookup yields CDR1 MDHEN and CDR2 SYDVKM. The CDR3 loop spans 16 amino acids. Trimming pared 2 bases from V and 1 base from J, leaving 14 bases between. CDR3 DNA sequence: TGTGCCAGCAGTTTAGCCCCCCGGGGGGGGAACACTGAAGCTTTCTTT. Translation gives CASSLAPRGGNTEAFF.

The V call is TRBV28, the J call TRBJ2-1; TRBD1 might be the D (6 bases). The ends were cut back, 7 bases at V and 8 bases at J, with 18 bases in the middle. CDR1 is MDHEN, CDR2 SYDVKM, per germline. This CDR3 has 14 amino acids. This CDR3 is CASTPGQPSYEQFF. CDR3 nucleotides: TGTGCCAGCACCCCCGGACAGCCATCATATGAGCAGTTCTTC.

The genes are TRBV3-1 (or the pseudogene TRBV3-2) and TRBJ2-7; D perhaps matches TRBD2 (6 bases). The CDR3 has 16 amino acids. V was trimmed by 1 base and J by 6 bases, leaving 19 bases between them. Germline V gene data show CDR1 as LGHDT and CDR2 as YNNKEL (reference sequence). The CDR3: CASSQGSAEEGFEQYF. In DNA form, the CDR3 reads TGTGCCAGCAGCCAAGGTTCGGCGGAGGAGGGGTTCGAGCAGTACTTC.

V and J are TRBV28 and TRBJ1-2; D uncertain. V was trimmed by 1 base and J by 0 bases, leaving 9 bases between them. Germline loops: CDR1 MDHEN, CDR2 SYDVKM. The CDR3 contains 15 residues. CDR3 protein: CASSLSDRANYGYTF. CDR3 DNA sequence: TGTGCCAGCAGTTTATCCGATAGAGCTAACTATGGCTACACCTTC.

The sample holds a few counts of this clone. This chain joins TRBV30 and TRBJ1-2; no reliable D call. The CDR3 consists of 16 residues. The V gene's germline CDR1 is GTSNPN and CDR2 SVGIG (reference sequence). Trimming took off 3 bases at V and 5 bases at J, with 22 bases between the two ends. The CDR3 coding sequence is TGTGCCTGGAGACACCCCGGCGGAGGATCAGGATATGGCTACACCTTC. This encodes CAWRHPGGGSGYGYTF.

This chain joins TRBV27 and TRBJ1-6; 7 nucleotides agree with TRBD1. The CDR3 runs 15 residues. The J segment lost 13 bases and the V segment lost 5 bases, leaving 14 bases of the junction unmatched. CDR1 and CDR2 from the germline V gene are MNHEY and SMNVEV (reference sequence). CDR3: CASSLREGAVNPLHF. The CDR3 bases are TGTGCCAGCAGTCTACGGGAGGGGGCGGTCAACCCCCTCCACTTT.

J is TRBJ1-2 and V is TRBV7-8, with 7 bases fitting TRBD1. CDR1 SGHVS and CDR2 FQNEAQ come from the germline V gene. CDR3 length equals 17 residues. The J segment lost 2 bases and the V segment lost 4 bases, leaving 13 bases of the junction unmatched. CDR3 amino acids: CASSSGWDGTDNYGYTF. For the CDR3, the DNA is TGTGCCAGCAGCTCCGGGTGGGACGGGACAGACAACTATGGCTACACCTTC.